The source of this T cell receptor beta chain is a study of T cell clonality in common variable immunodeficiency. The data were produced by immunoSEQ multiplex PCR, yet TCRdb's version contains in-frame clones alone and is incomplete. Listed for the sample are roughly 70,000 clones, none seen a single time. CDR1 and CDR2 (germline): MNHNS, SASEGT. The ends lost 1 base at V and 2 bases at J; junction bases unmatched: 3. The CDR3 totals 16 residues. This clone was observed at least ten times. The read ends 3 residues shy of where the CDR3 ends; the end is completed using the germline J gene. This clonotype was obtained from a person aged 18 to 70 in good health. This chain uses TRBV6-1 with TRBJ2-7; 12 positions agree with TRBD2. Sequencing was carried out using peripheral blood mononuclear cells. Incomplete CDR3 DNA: TGTGCCAGCAGTGAAGACGGACTAGCGGGAACCTACGAG. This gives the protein CASSEDGLAGTYE. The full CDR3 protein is CASSEDGLAGTYEQYF.